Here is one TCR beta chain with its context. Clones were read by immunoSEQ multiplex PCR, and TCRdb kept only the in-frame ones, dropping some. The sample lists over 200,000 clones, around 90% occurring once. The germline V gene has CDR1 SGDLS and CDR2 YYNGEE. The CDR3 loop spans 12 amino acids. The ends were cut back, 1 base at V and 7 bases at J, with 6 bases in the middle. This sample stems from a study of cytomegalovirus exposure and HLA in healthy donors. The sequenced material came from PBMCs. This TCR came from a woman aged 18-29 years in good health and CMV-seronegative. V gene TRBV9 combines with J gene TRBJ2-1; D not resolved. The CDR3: CASSVSGNEQFF. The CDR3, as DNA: TGTGCCAGCAGCGTATCAGGTAATGAGCAGTTCTTC.